The text below deals with one TCR beta chain. Its antigen is unknown. This record belongs to a study of identical twins. Study results and limitations: Conclusions came from cross-sectional statistical analysis, not from following the same donors.

TCRdb re-called the 5' RACE reads with MiXCR, one entry per CDR3 protein. The sample has 1.5 million to 2 million distinct CDR3 sequences; about 32% are singletons. Germline-derived CDR1 and CDR2 are SGDLS and YYNGEE. V was shortened by 0 bases and J by 4 bases, with 13 bases between the two germline ends. The CDR3 has 15 amino acids. Source material: cord blood. V is TRBV9 and J is TRBJ1-1, with D uncertain. This receptor was identified in a newborn girl in good health. The CDR3 sequence is CASSVEKGVGTEAFF. In DNA, the CDR3 is TGTGCCAGCAGCGTAGAAAAGGGAGTCGGCACTGAAGCTTTCTTT.